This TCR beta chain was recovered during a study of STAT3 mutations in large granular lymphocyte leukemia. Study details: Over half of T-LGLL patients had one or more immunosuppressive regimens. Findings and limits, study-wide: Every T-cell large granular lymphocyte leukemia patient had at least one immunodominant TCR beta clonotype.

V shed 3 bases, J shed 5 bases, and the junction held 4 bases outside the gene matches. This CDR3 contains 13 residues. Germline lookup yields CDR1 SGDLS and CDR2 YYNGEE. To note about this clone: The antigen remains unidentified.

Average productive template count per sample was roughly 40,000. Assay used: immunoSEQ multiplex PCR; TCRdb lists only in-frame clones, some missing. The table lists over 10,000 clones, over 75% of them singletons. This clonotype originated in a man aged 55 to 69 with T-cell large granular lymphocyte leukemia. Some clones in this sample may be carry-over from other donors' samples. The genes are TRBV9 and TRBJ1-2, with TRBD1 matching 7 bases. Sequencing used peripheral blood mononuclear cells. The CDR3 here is CASSAGQPYGYTF. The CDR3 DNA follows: TGTGCCAGCAGCGCGGGACAGCCTTATGGCTACACCTTC.